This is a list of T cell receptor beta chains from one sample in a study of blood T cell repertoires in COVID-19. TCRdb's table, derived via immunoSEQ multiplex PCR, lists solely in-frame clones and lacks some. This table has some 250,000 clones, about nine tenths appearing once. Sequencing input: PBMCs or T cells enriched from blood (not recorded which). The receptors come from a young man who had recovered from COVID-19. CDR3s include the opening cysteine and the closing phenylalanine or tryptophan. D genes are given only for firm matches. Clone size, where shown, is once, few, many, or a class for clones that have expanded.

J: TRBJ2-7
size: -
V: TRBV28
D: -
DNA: TGTGCCAGCAGTCCGAGGGCGAACTCCTACGAGCAGTACTTC
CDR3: CASSPRANSYEQYF

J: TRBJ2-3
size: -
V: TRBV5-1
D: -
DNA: TGCGCCAGCAGCGCGGGACAGAGCACAGATACGCAGTATTTT
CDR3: CASSAGQSTDTQYF

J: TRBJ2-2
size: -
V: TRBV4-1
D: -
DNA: TGCGCCAGCAGCAAAACTGTTATTTCGAACACCGGGGAGCTGTTTTTT
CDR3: CASSKTVISNTGELFF

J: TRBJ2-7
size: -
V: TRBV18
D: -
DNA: TGTGCCAGCTCCCTGGACAACTACGAGCAGTACTTC
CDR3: CASSLDNYEQYF

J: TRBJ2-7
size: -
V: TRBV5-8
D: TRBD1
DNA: TGTGCCAGCAGCTTAGGACAGGGGTACTCCTACGAGCAGTACTTC
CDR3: CASSLGQGYSYEQYF

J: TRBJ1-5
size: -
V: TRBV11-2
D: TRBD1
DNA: TGTGCCAGCAGCTCGATTAGACAGGGGCGTAATCAGCCCCAGCATTTT
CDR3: CASSSIRQGRNQPQHF

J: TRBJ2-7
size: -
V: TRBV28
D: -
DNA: TGTGCCAGCAGGCAGGACTTTCTTGTATCCTACGAGCAGTACTTC
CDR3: CASRQDFLVSYEQYF

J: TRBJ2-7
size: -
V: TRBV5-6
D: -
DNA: TGTGCCAGCAGCTCAACTAATTTACTGGAGAATTCCTATTTC
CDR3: CASSSTNLLENSYF

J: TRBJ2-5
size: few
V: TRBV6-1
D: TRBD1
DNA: TGTGCCAGCAGTGAAAAGACAGGGGGAGTGGAGACCCAGTACTTC
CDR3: CASSEKTGGVETQYF

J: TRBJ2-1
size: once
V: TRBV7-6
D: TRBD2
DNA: TGTGCCAGCAGCCGGACTAGCGGGAGGGTAAATGAGCAGTTCTTC
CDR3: CASSRTSGRVNEQFF

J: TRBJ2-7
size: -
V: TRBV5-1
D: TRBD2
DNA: TGCGCCAGCAGCTCGGGGAGGGGAGTCGACTACGAGCAGTACTTC
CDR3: CASSSGRGVDYEQYF

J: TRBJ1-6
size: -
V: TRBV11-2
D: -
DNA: TGTGCCAGCAGCTTCTCCCCGACAGTCAGTAATTCACCCCTCCACTTT
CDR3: CASSFSPTVSNSPLHF

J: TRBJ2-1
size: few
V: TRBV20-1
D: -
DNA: TGCAGTGCTAGCGGGCAGGGGTCGCAGTTCTTC
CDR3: CSASGQGSQFF

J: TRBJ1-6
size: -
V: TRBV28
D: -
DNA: TGTGCCAGCAGTCCGAACGGGGGTGGCAACTCACCCCTCCACTTT
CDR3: CASSPNGGGNSPLHF

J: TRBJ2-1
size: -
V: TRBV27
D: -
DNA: TGTGCCAGCAGATGGGGACTTGACGACTACAATGAGCAGTTCTTC
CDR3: CASRWGLDDYNEQFF

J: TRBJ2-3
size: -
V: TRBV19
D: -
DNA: TGTGCCAGTAGTAAAGGGGCCAACAAAGGAGATACGCAGTATTTT
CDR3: CASSKGANKGDTQYF

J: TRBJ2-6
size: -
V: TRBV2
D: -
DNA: TGTGCCAGCAGTGATTGGGGCAGCGTCCTGACTTTC
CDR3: CASSDWGSVLTF

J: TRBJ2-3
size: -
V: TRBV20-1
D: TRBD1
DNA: TGCAGTGCTGACAGGGGAGATACGCAGTATTTT
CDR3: CSADRGDTQYF

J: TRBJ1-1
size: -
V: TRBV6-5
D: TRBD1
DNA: TGTGCCAGCAGTTACCCAGGACAGGGAAGCACTGAAGCTTTCTTT
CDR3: CASSYPGQGSTEAFF

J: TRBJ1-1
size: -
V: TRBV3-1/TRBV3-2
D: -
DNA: TGTGCCAGCAGCCAAGATACGGAGCTGAACACTGAAGCTTTCTTT
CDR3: CASSQDTELNTEAFF

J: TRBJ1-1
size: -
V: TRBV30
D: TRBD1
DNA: TGTGCCTGGAGAGGGGGCACCACTGAAGCTTTCTTT
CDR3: CAWRGGTTEAFF

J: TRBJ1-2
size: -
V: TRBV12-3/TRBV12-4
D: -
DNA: TGTGCCAGCAGTCAGGGGCCGAGCGGCTACACCTTC
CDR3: CASSQGPSGYTF

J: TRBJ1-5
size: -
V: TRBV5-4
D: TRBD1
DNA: TGTGCCAGCAGCTACGACAGGGATCAGCCCCAGCATTTT
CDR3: CASSYDRDQPQHF

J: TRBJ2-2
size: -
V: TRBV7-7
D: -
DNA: TGTGCTAGCAGCTTAAATCTGAACACCGGGGAGCTGTTTTTT
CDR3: CASSLNLNTGELFF

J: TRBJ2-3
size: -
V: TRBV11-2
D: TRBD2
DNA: TGTGCCAGCAGCTTAGGTCGGTGGGAGGGTAGCACAGATACGCAGTATTTT
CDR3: CASSLGRWEGSTDTQYF

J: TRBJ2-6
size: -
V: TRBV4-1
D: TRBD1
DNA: TGCGCCAGCAGCCCTGGGACAGCCCATACTGGGGCCAACGTCCTGACTTTC
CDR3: CASSPGTAHTGANVLTF

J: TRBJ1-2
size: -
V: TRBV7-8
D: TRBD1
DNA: TGTGCCAGCAGCTTAGTGGGACAGGGGGCTTCTAACTATGGCTACACCTTC
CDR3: CASSLVGQGASNYGYTF

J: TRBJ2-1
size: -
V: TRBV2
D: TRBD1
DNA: TGTGCCACTAGAACCGGGACAGGGAACTACAATGAGCAGTTCTTC
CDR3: CATRTGTGNYNEQFF

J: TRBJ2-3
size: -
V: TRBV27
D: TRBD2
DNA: TGTGCCAGCAGCCCTAGGGTGGGGGGGACGTTAAAACCAAACACAGATACGCAGTATTTT
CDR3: CASSPRVGGTLKPNTDTQYF

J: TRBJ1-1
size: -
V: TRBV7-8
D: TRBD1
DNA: TGTGCCAGCAGCCCCGACAGGGACACTGAAGCTTTCTTT
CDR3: CASSPDRDTEAFF

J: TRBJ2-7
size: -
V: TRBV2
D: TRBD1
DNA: TGTGCCAGCGGGACAGGGGAGACCTACGAGCAGTACTTC
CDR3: CASGTGETYEQYF

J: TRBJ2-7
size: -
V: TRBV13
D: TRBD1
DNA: TGTGCCAGCAGCTCCCCGGGACAGGTCAACGAGCAGTACTTC
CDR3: CASSSPGQVNEQYF

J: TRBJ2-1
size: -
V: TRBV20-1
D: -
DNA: TGCAGTGCCAGTGGAGCGGGCGCTTACAATGAGCAGTTCTTC
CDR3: CSASGAGAYNEQFF

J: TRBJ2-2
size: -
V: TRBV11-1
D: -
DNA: TGTGCCAGCAGCATACCGGGTTTCGCCGGGGAGCTGTTTTTT
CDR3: CASSIPGFAGELFF

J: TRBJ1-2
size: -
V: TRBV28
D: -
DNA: TGTGCCAGCGGGGGGGAACGGTATAACTATGGCTACACCTTC
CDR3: CASGGERYNYGYTF

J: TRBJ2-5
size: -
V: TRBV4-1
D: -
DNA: TGCGCCAGCAGCCAAGGGCAACAAGAGACCCAGTACTTC
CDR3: CASSQGQQETQYF

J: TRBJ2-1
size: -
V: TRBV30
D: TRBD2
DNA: TGTGCCTGGAGGGGGACTAGCGGGATACATGAGCAGTTCTTC
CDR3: CAWRGTSGIHEQFF

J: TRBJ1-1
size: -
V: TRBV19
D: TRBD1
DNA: TGTGCCAGTCGTAACAGGGGGCCGAACACTGAAGCTTTCTTT
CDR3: CASRNRGPNTEAFF

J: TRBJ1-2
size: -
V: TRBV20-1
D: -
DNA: TGCAGTGCTAGTCCGGGGGATGGCTACACCTTC
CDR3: CSASPGDGYTF

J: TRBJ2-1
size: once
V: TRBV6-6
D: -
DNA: TGTGCCAGCAGGAGGGTCCAAGCAGGCAATGAGCAGTTCTTC
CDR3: CASRRVQAGNEQFF

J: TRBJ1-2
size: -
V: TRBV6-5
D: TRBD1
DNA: TGTGCCAGCAATCCGGGACAGGGAGGGTATGGCTACACCTTC
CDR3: CASNPGQGGYGYTF

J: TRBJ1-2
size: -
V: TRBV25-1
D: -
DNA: TGTGCCAGCAGTGAGGGTGCCCAGGGAGGGCTCGCTGGCTACACCTTC
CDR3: CASSEGAQGGLAGYTF

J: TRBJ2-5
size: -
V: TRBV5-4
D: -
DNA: TGTGCCAGCAGCTTGCCGGGAGTAGGAGAGACCCAGTACTTC
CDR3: CASSLPGVGETQYF